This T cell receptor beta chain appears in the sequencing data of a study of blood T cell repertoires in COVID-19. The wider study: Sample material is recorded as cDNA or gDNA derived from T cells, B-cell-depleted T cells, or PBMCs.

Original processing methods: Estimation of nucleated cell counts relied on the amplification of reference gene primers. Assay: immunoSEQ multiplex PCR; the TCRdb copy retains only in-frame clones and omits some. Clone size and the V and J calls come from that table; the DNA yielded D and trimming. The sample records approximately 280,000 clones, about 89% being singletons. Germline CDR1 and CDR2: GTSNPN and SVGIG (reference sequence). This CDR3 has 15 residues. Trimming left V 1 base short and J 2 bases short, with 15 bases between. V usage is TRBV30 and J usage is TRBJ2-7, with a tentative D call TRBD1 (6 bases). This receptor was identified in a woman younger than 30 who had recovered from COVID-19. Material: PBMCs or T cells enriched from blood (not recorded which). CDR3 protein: CAWSEGEPGTYEQYF. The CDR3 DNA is TGTGCCTGGAGTGAGGGGGAGCCGGGAACCTACGAGCAGTACTTC. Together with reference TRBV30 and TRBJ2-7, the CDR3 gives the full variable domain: SQTIHQWPATLVQPVGSPLSLECTVEGTSNPNLYWYRQAAGRGLQLLFYSVGIGQISSEVPQNLSASRPQDRQFILSSKKLLLSDSGFYLCAWSEGEPGTYEQYFGPGTRLTVT.